Below, 21 T cell receptor beta chains from the same sample are listed, as sequenced in a study of graft-versus-host responses after intestinal transplantation. Repertoires were generated with immunoSEQ multiplex PCR, while TCRdb's copy carries only in-frame clones and drops some. The sample shows about 60,000 clones, around 86% of them seen only once. The starting material, graft tissue, was processed to release intraepithelial and lamina propria lymphocytes. The sample was ileum tissue, taken approximately 56 weeks after transplant. The receptor set was obtained from a human patient who received an intestinal transplant, so some T cells may come from the graft donor.

The table lists this clone with a count of one. The chain couples TRBV18 to TRBJ2-1; unclear D gene. The CDR3 runs 13 residues. Germline V gives CDR1 KGHSH, CDR2 LQKENI. V lost 1 base and J 4 bases, leaving 5 bases between the germline ends. CDR3: CASSPRAYNEQFF. The DNA for the CDR3 is TGTGCCAGCTCACCACGGGCATACAATGAGCAGTTCTTC.

A single count supports this clone. The chain recombines TRBV4-1 with TRBJ2-7, with TRBD2 identical over 7 bases. The germline V gene encodes CDR1 MGHRA and CDR2 YSYEKL. This CDR3 has 16 amino acids. With 1 base clipped from V and 2 bases from J, the junction kept 8 bases outside the gene matches. The CDR3 loop is CASSQVPSGLPYEQYF. The CDR3 DNA sequence: TGCGCCAGCAGCCAAGTTCCTAGCGGACTACCCTACGAGCAGTACTTC.

The V call is TRBV6-5, the J call TRBJ2-5, with 7 bases matching TRBD2. After removal of 2 bases from V and 7 bases from J, the junction contained 10 bases not matched to a gene. This CDR3 contains 15 residues. In germline, CDR1 is MNHEY, CDR2 SVGAGI. The CDR3 sequence is CASSYTEPSGGTQYF. In nucleotides, the CDR3 is TGTGCCAGCAGTTACACCGAACCTAGCGGTGGGACCCAGTACTTC.

The chain couples TRBV6-5 to TRBJ2-5, with TRBD1 matching over 8 bases. The junction had 7 bases not matched to a gene; V was cut back by 6 bases and J by 4 bases. The CDR3 spans 14 residues. Germline CDR1 is MNHEY and CDR2 is SVGAGI. In DNA form, the CDR3 reads TGTGCCAGCAGGCGGACAGGGACGGCAGAGACCCAGTACTTC. This gives the protein CASRRTGTAETQYF.

The V gene is TRBV14, the J gene TRBJ2-3, with D perhaps matching TRBD2 (6 bases). Germline V lookup: CDR1 SGHDN, CDR2 FVKESK. CDR3 length equals 17 residues. V was pared by 2 bases and J by 6 bases, with 21 bases between. The CDR3 protein is CASSQPLTRWGRDTQYF. In nucleotides, the CDR3 is TGTGCCAGCAGCCAACCTCTGACTAGATGGGGCCGGGATACGCAGTATTTT.

V is TRBV2 and J is TRBJ2-3; 10 positions agree with TRBD1. Germline CDR1 reads SNHLY; CDR2 reads FYNNEI. The CDR3 is 15 residues long. Losses at the gene ends were 9 bases for V and 2 bases for J; bases not matched to a gene: 8. The CDR3 coding sequence is TGTGCCAGTCGTCGACAGGGGGCAAACACAGATACGCAGTATTTT. Translation: CASRRQGANTDTQYF.

The gene calls are TRBV4-1 and TRBJ2-7; 9 bases are shared with TRBD1. CDR1 is MGHRA and CDR2 is YSYEKL in the germline V gene. After removal of 2 bases from V and 6 bases from J, the junction contained 8 bases not matched to a gene. The CDR3 is made up of 15 amino acids. The CDR3 here is CASSQPGQGRFEQYF. The DNA for the CDR3 is TGCGCCAGCAGCCAACCGGGACAGGGTAGGTTCGAGCAGTACTTC.

The chain combines TRBV30 with TRBJ2-7; the match to TRBD1 covers 8 bases. Per the germline V gene, CDR1 is GTSNPN and CDR2 is SVGIG (reference sequence). The CDR3 spans 19 residues. Trimming removed 2 bases from V and 2 bases from J; junction bases left unmatched: 20. Here the CDR3 reads CAWSITPGQEELKAYEQYF. In DNA, the CDR3 is TGTGCCTGGAGTATAACTCCGGGACAGGAGGAACTTAAGGCCTACGAGCAGTACTTC.

The chain recombines TRBV28 with TRBJ2-5; 12 nucleotides match TRBD2. The J call may be in error: the DNA end matches TRBJ2-7 better. Germline values: CDR1 MDHEN, CDR2 SYDVKM. CDR3 length: 14 amino acids. The CDR3 reads CASRRLAGDYEQYF. CDR3 DNA: TGTGCCAGCAGACGACTAGCGGGAGACTACGAGCAGTACTTC.

The V call is TRBV18, the J call TRBJ2-7, with D hard to call. Germline V CDR1 and CDR2: KGHSH, LQKENI. The CDR3 covers 14 residues. V was shortened by 3 bases and J by 3 bases, with 12 bases between the two germline ends. CDR3 sequence (DNA): TGTGCCAGCTCACCGGGCAGCCTTCACTACGAGCAGTACTTC. Residues: CASSPGSLHYEQYF.

The V gene is TRBV29-1, the J gene TRBJ2-2, with 7 bases aligning to TRBD1. With 6 bases clipped from V and 2 bases from J, the junction kept 9 bases outside the gene matches. CDR3 size: 15 residues. The germline V gene has CDR1 SQVTM and CDR2 ANQGSEA. CDR3 bases: TGCAGCGTGCAAGAGGACAGGCGAAACACCGGGGAGCTGTTTTTT. Protein product: CSVQEDRRNTGELFF.

The chain links TRBV7-2 to TRBJ2-5, with a possible D match to TRBD2 (6 bases). The CDR3 is 13 amino acids. The germline V and J ends were trimmed by 1 base and 5 bases, with 8 bases remaining between them. In germline, CDR1 is SGHTA, CDR2 FQGNSA. Written as DNA, the CDR3 is TGTGCCAGCAGCTTAGGACTAGTTGAGACCCAGTACTTC. Translated, it gives CASSLGLVETQYF.

V and J are TRBV21-1 and TRBJ2-7; TRBD2, the table's D call, was not compared with the DNA. TRBV21-1 is recorded as a pseudogene. This CDR3 contains 16 residues. CDR3 nucleotides: TGTGCCAGCAGCAAAGGGAACCGTCGGGTACCCTACGAGCAGTACTTC. This sequence encodes CASSKGNRRVPYEQYF.

V and J are TRBV7-2 and TRBJ2-3; D possibly corresponds to TRBD2 (5 bases). CDR1 SGHTA and CDR2 FQGNSA come from the germline V gene. V was cut by 0 bases and J by 2 bases, with 12 bases left in between. This CDR3 has 16 amino acids. The CDR3 coding sequence is TGTGCCAGCAGCTTAGCTAGAGCGGTTGACACAGATACGCAGTATTTT. This encodes CASSLARAVDTDTQYF.

A word on this clone: Distinct nucleotide sequences in the sample also encode this CDR3. This chain uses TRBV5-1 with TRBJ1-2, with 8 bases fitting TRBD1. The CDR3 has 12 amino acids. CDR1 is SGHRS and CDR2 is YFSETQ in the germline V gene. V lost 4 bases to trimming and J lost 7 bases; unmatched junction nucleotides: 3. CDR3: CASSPDRVGYTF. CDR3 bases: TGCGCCAGCAGCCCGGACAGGGTTGGCTACACCTTC.

V gene TRBV11-3 combines with J gene TRBJ2-3, with a weak D call TRBD2 (6 bases). Germline V lookup: CDR1 SGHNT, CDR2 YENEEA. The V end lost 4 bases, the J end lost 5 bases, and 10 bases lay between the germline ends. This CDR3 is built from 13 residues. The CDR3 region is CASSWRAGDTQYF. The CDR3 DNA sequence: TGTGCCAGCAGCTGGAGGGCGGGAGATACGCAGTATTTT. The full variable domain, in which reference TRBV11-3 and TRBJ2-3 provide the parts outside the CDR3, is EAGVVQSPRYKIIEKKQPVAFWCNPISGHNTLYWYLQNLGQGPELLIRYENEEAVDDSQLPKDRFSAERLKGVDSTLKIQPAELGDSAVYLCASSWRAGDTQYFGPGTRLTVL.

The V and J genes are TRBV9 and TRBJ1-3; D may be TRBD1 (5 bases). From germline, CDR1 is SGDLS and CDR2 YYNGEE. CDR3 length equals 15 residues. V dropped 2 bases and J dropped 0 bases, with 9 bases sitting between them. The CDR3 DNA follows: TGTGCCAGCAGCGTTGGAGGGACCTCTGGAAACACCATATATTTT. This sequence encodes CASSVGGTSGNTIYF.

This chain links TRBV11-2 with TRBJ1-2; no firm D call. Trimming left V 1 base short and J 3 bases short, with 6 bases between. CDR1 is SGHAT, CDR2 FQNNGV, per germline. CDR3 length: 13 residues. The CDR3 protein is CASSLGGYYGYTF. As DNA, the CDR3 is TGTGCCAGCAGCTTAGGAGGGTACTATGGCTACACCTTC.

About this clone: The conserved closing phenylalanine or tryptophan is absent in this CDR3, likely reflecting a read error. The chain recombines TRBV4-1 with TRBJ2-7; no firm D call. This CDR3 contains 13 residues. The germline gives CDR1 MGHRA, CDR2 YSYEKL. Trimming pared 0 bases from V and 2 bases from J, leaving 5 bases between. DNA of the CDR3: TGCGCCAGCAGCCAAGAGGCTACCTACGAGCAGTACCTC. Its translation: CASSQEATYEQYL.

The chain joins TRBV10-1 to TRBJ2-5, with 12 bases fitting TRBD1. The V gene end was trimmed by 4 bases and the J gene end by 2 bases; junction bases not matched to a gene: 8. Germline values: CDR1 WNHNN, CDR2 SYGVQD (reference sequence). The CDR3 has 17 amino acids. CDR3 residues: CASSGSRDRGLQETQYF. The CDR3 region has the DNA TGCGCCAGCAGTGGTAGCCGGGACAGGGGGCTTCAAGAGACCCAGTACTTC.

This chain joins TRBV6-1 and TRBJ2-7; 15 bases fit TRBD2. The germline gives CDR1 MNHNS, CDR2 SASEGT. V lost 5 bases to trimming and J lost 5 bases; unmatched junction nucleotides: 4. The CDR3 length is 15 residues. The CDR3 is CASSRTSGRANEQYF. The CDR3, as DNA: TGTGCCAGCAGTCGGACTAGCGGGAGGGCCAACGAGCAGTACTTC.